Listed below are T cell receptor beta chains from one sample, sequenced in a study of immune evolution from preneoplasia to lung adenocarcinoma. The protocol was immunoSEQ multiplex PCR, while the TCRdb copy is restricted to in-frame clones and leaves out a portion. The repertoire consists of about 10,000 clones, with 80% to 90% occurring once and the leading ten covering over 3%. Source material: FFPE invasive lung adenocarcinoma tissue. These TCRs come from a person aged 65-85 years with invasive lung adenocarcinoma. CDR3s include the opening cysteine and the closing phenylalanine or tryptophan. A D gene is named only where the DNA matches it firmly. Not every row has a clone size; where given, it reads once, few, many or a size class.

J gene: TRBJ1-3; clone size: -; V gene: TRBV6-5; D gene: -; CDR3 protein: CASRQGLHSGNTIYF; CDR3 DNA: TGTGCCAGCAGACAAGGGCTCCACTCTGGAAACACCATATATTTT
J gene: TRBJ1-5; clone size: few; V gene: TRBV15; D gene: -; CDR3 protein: CATSPSGTGNQPQHF; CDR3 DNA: TGTGCCACCAGCCCCTCGGGTACAGGGAATCAGCCCCAGCATTTT
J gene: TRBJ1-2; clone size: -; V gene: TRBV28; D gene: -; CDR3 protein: CASKPREWGSGYTF; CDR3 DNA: TGTGCCAGCAAACCCAGGGAGTGGGGTTCTGGCTACACCTTC
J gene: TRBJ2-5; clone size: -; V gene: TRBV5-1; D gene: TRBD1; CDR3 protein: CASRPGTGIETQYF; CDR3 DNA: TGCGCCAGCAGGCCGGGGACAGGGATAGAGACCCAGTACTTC
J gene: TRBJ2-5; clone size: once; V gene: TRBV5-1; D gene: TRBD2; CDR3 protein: CASSPGGAKETQYF; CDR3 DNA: TGCGCCAGCAGTCCCGGGGGGGCAAAAGAGACCCAGTACTTC
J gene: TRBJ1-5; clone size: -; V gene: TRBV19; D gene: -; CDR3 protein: CASSMWGIQPQHF; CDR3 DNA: TGTGCCAGTAGTATGTGGGGGATTCAGCCCCAGCATTTT
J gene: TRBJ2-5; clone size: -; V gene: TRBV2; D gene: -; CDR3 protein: CASSVRDWYFQETQYF; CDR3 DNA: TGTGCCAGCAGCGTCCGGGACTGGTACTTCCAAGAGACCCAGTACTTC
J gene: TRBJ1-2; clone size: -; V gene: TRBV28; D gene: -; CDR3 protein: CASSLWGETYGYTF; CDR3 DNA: TGTGCCAGCAGTTTATGGGGTGAAACCTATGGCTACACCTTC
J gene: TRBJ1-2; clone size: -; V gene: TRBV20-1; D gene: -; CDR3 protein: CSARTPGGYTF; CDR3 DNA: TGCAGTGCTAGAACCCCGGGGGGCTACACCTTC
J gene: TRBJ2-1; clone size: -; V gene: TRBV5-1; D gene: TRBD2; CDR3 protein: CASSLGAGRTSDTSYNEQFF; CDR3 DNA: TGCGCCAGCAGCTTGGGCGCGGGACGGACTAGCGATACCTCCTACAATGAGCAGTTCTTC
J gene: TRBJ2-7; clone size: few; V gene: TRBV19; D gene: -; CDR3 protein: CASSDVWGAYEQYF; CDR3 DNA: TGTGCCAGTTCTGACGTTTGGGGGGCCTACGAGCAGTACTTC
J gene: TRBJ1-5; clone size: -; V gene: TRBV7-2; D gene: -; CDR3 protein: CASSLRGPYSNQPQHF; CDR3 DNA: TGTGCCAGCAGCCTCCGAGGACCTTATAGCAATCAGCCCCAGCATTTT
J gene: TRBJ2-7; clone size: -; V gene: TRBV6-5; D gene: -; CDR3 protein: CASSSAGGSEQYF; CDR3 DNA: TGTGCCAGCAGTTCCGCCGGGGGTAGCGAGCAGTACTTC
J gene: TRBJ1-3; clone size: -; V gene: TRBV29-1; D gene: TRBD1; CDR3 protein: CSVRDSLRSGNTIYF; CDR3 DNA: TGCAGCGTAAGGGACAGCCTTCGCTCTGGAAACACCATATATTTT
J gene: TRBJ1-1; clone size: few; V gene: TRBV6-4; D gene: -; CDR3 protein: CASSASPGNTEAFF; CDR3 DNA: TGTGCCAGCAGTGCCTCCCCAGGGAACACTGAAGCTTTCTTT
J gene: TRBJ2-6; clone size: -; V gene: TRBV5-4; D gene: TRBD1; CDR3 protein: CASSLSTGGAGANVLTF; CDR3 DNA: TGTGCCAGCAGCTTGTCTACAGGGGGCGCTGGGGCCAACGTCCTGACTTTC
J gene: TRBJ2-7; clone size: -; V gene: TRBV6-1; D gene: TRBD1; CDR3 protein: CASSEGQAFSYEQYF; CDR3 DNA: TGTGCCAGCAGTGAGGGACAGGCTTTCTCCTACGAGCAGTACTTC
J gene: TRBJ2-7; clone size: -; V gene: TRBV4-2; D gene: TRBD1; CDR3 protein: CASSLTGGYEQYF; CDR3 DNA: TGTGCCAGCAGCCTAACAGGGGGCTACGAGCAGTACTTC
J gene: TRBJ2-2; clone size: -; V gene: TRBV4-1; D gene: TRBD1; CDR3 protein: CASSQATPGQGTLFF; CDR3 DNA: TGCGCCAGCAGCCAAGCCACACCGGGACAGGGGACACTGTTTTTT